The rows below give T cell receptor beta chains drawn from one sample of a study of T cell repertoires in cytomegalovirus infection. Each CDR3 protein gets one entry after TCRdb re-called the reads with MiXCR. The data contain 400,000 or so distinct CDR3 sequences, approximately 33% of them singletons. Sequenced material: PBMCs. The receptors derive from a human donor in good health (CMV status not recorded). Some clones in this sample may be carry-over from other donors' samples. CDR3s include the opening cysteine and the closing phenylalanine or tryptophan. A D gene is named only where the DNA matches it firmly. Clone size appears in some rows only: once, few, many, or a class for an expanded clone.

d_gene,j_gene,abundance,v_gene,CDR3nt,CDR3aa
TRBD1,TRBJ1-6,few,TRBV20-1,TGCAGTGCTAGGGTGGGACAGGTTTCACCCCTCCACTTT,CSARVGQVSPLHF
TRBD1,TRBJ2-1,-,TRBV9,TGTGCCAGCAGCGTATGGGACAGGGGAGGCAATGAGCAGTTCTTC,CASSVWDRGGNEQFF
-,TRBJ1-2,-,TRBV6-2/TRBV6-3,TGTGCCAGCAGTTACTCAGGTTGGAGGTCGGATGGCTACACCTTC,CASSYSGWRSDGYTF
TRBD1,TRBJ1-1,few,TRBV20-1,TGCAGTGCTAGACTACACCCGGGACAGGGGTCGGGGACTGAAGCTTTCTTT,CSARLHPGQGSGTEAFF
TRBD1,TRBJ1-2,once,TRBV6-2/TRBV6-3,TGTGCCAGCAGTTACACCAAAACCGGACAGGGGGAATATGGCTACACCTTC,CASSYTKTGQGEYGYTF
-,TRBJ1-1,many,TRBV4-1,TGCGCCAGCAGCCAAGAAGGTCCGGGTCCTGGGACTGAAGCTTTCTTT,CASSQEGPGPGTEAFF
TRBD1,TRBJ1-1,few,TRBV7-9,TGTGCCAGCAGCTTTCAAGCAGGGGGCGTAAACACTGAAGCTTTCTTT,CASSFQAGGVNTEAFF
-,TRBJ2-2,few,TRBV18,TGTGCCAGCTGCCCGCGAGGCACCGGGGAGCTGTTTTTT,CASCPRGTGELFF
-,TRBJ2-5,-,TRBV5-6,TGTGCCAGCAGCCACAGGGAGACCCAGTACTTC,CASSHRETQYF
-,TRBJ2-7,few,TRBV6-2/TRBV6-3,TGTGCCAGCAGTTACAGGGACCTCACCGAGCAGTACTTC,CASSYRDLTEQYF
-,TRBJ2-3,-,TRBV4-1,TGCGCCAGCAGCCCCCGCTACAGGCCTGACACAGATACGCAGTATTTT,CASSPRYRPDTDTQYF
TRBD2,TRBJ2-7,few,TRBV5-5,TGTGCCAGCAGCTTTTTACTAGCGGGGGAAGGCGAGCAGTACTTC,CASSFLLAGEGEQYF
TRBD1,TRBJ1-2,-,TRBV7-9,TGTGCCAGCAGCTCAGGACAGGGGAATGGTGGCTACACCTTC,CASSSGQGNGGYTF
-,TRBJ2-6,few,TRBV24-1,TGTGCCACCAGTGATGGGGGGGGCCCTGGGGCCAACGTCCTGACTTTC,CATSDGGGPGANVLTF
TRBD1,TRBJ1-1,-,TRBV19,TGTGCCAGTAGTAGCGGCTTGGACAGGGGATGGACTGAAGCTTTCTTT,CASSSGLDRGWTEAFF
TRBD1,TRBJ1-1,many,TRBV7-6,TGTGCCAGCAGGCAGGGGGGGGACACTGAAGCTTTCTTT,CASRQGGDTEAFF
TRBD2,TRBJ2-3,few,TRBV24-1,TGTGCCACCAGTGATCCCGGACTAGCGGGGACTGAAACAGATACGCAGTATTTT,CATSDPGLAGTETDTQYF
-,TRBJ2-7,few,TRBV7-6,TGTGCCAGCAGCGCCCTGTCCGAGCAGTACTTC,CASSALSEQYF
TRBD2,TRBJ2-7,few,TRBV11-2,TGTGCCAGCAGGCCGCCGGGGGGGGTCGAGCAGTACTTC,CASRPPGGVEQYF
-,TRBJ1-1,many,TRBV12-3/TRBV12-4,TGTGCCAGCAGTCGCGTGTGGAACACTGAAGCTTTCTTT,CASSRVWNTEAFF
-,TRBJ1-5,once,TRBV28,TGTGCCAGCAGACCGGGGAATGGCAATCATCCCCAGCATTTT,CASRPGNGNHPQHF
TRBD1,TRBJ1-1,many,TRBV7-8,TGTGCCACCTCGGGACAGCCGGGAACATTTGGAACTGAAGCTTTCTTT,CATSGQPGTFGTEAFF
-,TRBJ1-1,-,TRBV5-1,TGCGCCAGCAGCTTGGCGCAGGCGGAACTGAACACTGAAGCTTTCTTT,CASSLAQAELNTEAFF
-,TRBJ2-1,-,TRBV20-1,TGCAGTGCTAGGTTGGCTTACGGCTACAATGAGCAGTTCTTC,CSARLAYGYNEQFF
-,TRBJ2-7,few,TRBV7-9,TGTGCCAGCAGCCCATCGCGGGGCGCGTCTTCGGAGCAGTACTTC,CASSPSRGASSEQYF
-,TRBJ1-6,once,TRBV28,TGTGCCAGCAGCTATCAGGGAGTGAATTCACCCCTCCACTTT,CASSYQGVNSPLHF
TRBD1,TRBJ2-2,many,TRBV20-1,TGCAGTGCTTCGAACAGGGGTGGGGGGGAGCTGTTTTTT,CSASNRGGGELFF
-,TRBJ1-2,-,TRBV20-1,TGCAGTGTTATCCCGGGGGGGAATAGGGATGGCTACACCTTC,CSVIPGGNRDGYTF
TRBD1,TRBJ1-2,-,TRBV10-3,TGTGCCATCAGTGAAGTGACAGGGATATATTTCTACACCTTC,CAISEVTGIYFYTF
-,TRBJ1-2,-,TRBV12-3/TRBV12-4,TGTGCCAGCAGTTTAGGGGATGGCTACACCTTC,CASSLGDGYTF
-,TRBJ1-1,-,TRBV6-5,TGTGCCAGCAGTTACTCGACCTCAACCACTGAAGCTTTCTTT,CASSYSTSTTEAFF
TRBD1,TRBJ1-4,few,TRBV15,TGTGCCACCAGCAGGGACAGGGTGGCTGAAAAACTGTTTTTT,CATSRDRVAEKLFF
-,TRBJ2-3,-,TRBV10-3,TGTGCCATCAGTGAGGGCCTGGATGGCACAGATACGCAGTATTTT,CAISEGLDGTDTQYF
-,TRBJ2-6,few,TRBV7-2,TGTGCCAGCAGCCAGACTATAATCTCTGGGGCCAACGTCCTGACTTTC,CASSQTIISGANVLTF
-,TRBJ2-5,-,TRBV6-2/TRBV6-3,TGTGCCAGCAGTTACTCGGAGGCGGCCTTGCTCCAAGAGACCCAGTACTTC,CASSYSEAALLQETQYF
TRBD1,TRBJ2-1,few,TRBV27,TGTGCCACCCACCTCCGGGACAGGGGGAACAATGAGCAGTTCTTC,CATHLRDRGNNEQFF
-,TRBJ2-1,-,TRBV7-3,TGTGCCAGCAGCTTAAGGGGAGCTAGGGCCTACAATGAGCAGTTCTTC,CASSLRGARAYNEQFF
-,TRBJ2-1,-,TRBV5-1,TGCGCCAGCAGCTTGTTAGGGGCTGACAATGAGCAGTTCTTC,CASSLLGADNEQFF
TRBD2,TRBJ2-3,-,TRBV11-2,TGTGCCAGCAGCTTTCGTAGCGGGGGGAGACTTAGCACAGATTCGCAGTATTTT,CASSFRSGGRLSTDSQYF
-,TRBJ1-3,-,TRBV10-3,TGTGCCATCAGTGAGTCGAACCATGCAGGGTGGGGAAACACCATATATTTT,CAISESNHAGWGNTIYF
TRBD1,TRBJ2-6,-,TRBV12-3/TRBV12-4,TGTGCCAGCAGGGGACAGGGGGACCTGACTTTC,CASRGQGDLTF